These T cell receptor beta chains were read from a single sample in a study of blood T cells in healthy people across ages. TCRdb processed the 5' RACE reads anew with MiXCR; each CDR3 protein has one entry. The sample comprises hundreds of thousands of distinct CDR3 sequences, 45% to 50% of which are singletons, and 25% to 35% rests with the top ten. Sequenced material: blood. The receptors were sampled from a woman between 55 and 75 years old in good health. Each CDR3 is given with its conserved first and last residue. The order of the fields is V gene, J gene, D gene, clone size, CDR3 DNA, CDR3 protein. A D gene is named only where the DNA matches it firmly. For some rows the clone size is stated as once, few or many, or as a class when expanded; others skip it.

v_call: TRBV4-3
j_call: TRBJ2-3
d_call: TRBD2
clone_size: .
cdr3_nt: TGCGCCAGCAGCCAAGGAGGGTGGGGACTAGTCACAACAGATACGCAGTATTTT
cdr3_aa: CASSQGGWGLVTTDTQYF

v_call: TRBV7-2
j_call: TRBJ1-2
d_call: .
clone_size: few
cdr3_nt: TGTGCCAGCACCCCGGGAAGGGAAATCTATGGCTACACCTTC
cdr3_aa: CASTPGREIYGYTF

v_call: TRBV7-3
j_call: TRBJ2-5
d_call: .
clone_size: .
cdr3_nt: TGTGCCAGCAGCCCCCGGTCGTCGGGGCGAAACCAAGAGACCCAGTACTTC
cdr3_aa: CASSPRSSGRNQETQYF

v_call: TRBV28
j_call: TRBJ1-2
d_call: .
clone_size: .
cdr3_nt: TGTGCCAGCAGTTTGAGCCGGGTATATGGCTACACCTTC
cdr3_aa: CASSLSRVYGYTF

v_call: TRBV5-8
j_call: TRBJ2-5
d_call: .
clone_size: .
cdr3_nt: TGTGCCAGCAGCTTGCGCATGGTGCAAGAGACCCAGTACTTC
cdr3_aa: CASSLRMVQETQYF

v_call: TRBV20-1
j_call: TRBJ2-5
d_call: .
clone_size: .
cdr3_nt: TGCAGTGCTAAAAAAGGGGAGACCCAGTACTTC
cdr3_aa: CSAKKGETQYF

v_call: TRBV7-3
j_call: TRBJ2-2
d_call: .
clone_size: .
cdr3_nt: TGTGCCAGCAGCCCCAGGGGCCCCGGGGAGCTGTTTTTT
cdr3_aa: CASSPRGPGELFF

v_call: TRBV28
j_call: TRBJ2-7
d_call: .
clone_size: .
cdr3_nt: TGTGCCAGCAGTTTAGACATTACAGGTTACGAGCAGTACTTC
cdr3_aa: CASSLDITGYEQYF

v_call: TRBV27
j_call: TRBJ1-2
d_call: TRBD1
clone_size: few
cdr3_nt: TGTGCCAGCAGTCAACAGGGGAGGGACGGCTACACCTTC
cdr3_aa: CASSQQGRDGYTF

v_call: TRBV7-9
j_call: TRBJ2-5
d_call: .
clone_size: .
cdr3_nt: TGTGCCAGCATGGCGGGACCCACCGAGACCCAGTACTTC
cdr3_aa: CASMAGPTETQYF

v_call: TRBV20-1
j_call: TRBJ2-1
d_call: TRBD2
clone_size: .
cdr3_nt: TGCAGTGCTGTGACTCCCGGGACTAGGATTTACAATGAGCAGTTCTTC
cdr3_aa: CSAVTPGTRIYNEQFF

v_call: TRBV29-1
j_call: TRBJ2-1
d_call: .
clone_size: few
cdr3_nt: TGCAGCGTTACCCCACAGCACAATGAGCAGTTCTTC
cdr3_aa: CSVTPQHNEQFF

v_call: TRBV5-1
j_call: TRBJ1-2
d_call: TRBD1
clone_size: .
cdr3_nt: TGCGCCAGCAGCTTGGCTATTGGACAGGGGCATGGCTACACCTTC
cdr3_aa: CASSLAIGQGHGYTF

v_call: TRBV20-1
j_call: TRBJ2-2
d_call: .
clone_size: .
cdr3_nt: TGCAGTGCTAGTGGGCTGGGGTACACCGGGGAGCTGTTTTTT
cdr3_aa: CSASGLGYTGELFF

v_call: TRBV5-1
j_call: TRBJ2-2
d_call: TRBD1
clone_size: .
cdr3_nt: TGCGCCAGCAGCTCAAGACAGGGAAACGGGGAGCTGTTTTTT
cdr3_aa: CASSSRQGNGELFF

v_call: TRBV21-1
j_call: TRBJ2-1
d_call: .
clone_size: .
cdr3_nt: TGTGCCAGCAGCAAAGACCGGGCCCCTACTTCCTACAATGAGCAGTTCTTC
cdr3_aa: CASSKDRAPTSYNEQFF